These T cell receptor beta chains were read from a single sample in a study of cytomegalovirus exposure and HLA in healthy donors. TCRdb's copy holds only in-frame clones and misses some; the assay was immunoSEQ multiplex PCR. The table lists approximately 110,000 clones, around 73% of them singletons, with less than 5.5% in the top ten. The sample comprised PBMCs. The receptors stem from a woman under 40 in good health and CMV-seropositive. Each CDR3 is given with its conserved first and last residue. Each record gives: clone size, J gene, V gene, D gene, CDR3 DNA, CDR3 protein. A D gene is named only where the DNA matches it firmly. The size of a clone is reported for some rows only, either as once, few or many, or as a class for expanded clones.

NA,TRBJ2-3,TRBV7-3,TRBD1,TGTGCCAGCAGCTTCCGGACAGGGGAGCAGTATTTT,CASSFRTGEQYF
NA,TRBJ1-2,TRBV5-5,NA,TGTGCCAGCAGCTTGAACCAGGGCTATGGCTACACCTTC,CASSLNQGYGYTF
NA,TRBJ2-7,TRBV4-1,TRBD1,TGCGCCAGCAGCCAAAGGCACCTGGAGGGACAGGGTCGCGCCCACTACGAGCAGTACTTC,CASSQRHLEGQGRAHYEQYF
NA,TRBJ1-2,TRBV6-1,TRBD1,TGTGCCAGCAGTGAAGTTCGGGGACAGGTCGGGGCCTATGGCTACACCTTC,CASSEVRGQVGAYGYTF
few,TRBJ1-4,TRBV7-2,NA,TGTGCCAGCTCTATGGCAGGGGTCACAACTAATGAAAAACTGTTTTTT,CASSMAGVTTNEKLFF
NA,TRBJ1-2,TRBV19,TRBD1,TGTGCCAGTAGTATAACTCTGTTAGGGACAGGGGCCTCTACTAACTATGGCTACACCTTC,CASSITLLGTGASTNYGYTF
NA,TRBJ1-5,TRBV2,NA,TGTGCCACCAGAAGGGGAAAGGGTCAGCCCCAGCATTTT,CATRRGKGQPQHF
NA,TRBJ1-1,TRBV6-1,TRBD1,TGTGCCAGCAGTGAGACAGGGCACAGGAAAGCTTTCTTT,CASSETGHRKAFF
NA,TRBJ2-1,TRBV5-1,TRBD2,TGCGCCAGCAGCTCTTCCGGGACTAGCGGTTTCGGCTCCTACAATGAGCAGTTCTTC,CASSSSGTSGFGSYNEQFF
NA,TRBJ2-5,TRBV11-2,TRBD2,TGTGCCAGCAGTACTAGCGGGAAAGAGACCCAGTACTTC,CASSTSGKETQYF
NA,TRBJ2-2,TRBV6-5,NA,TGTGCCAGCAGTTCTGGGGACATCACCGGGGAGCTGTTTTTT,CASSSGDITGELFF
NA,TRBJ2-7,TRBV5-1,NA,TGCGCCAGCAGCCTGGACCGAGCCTACGAGCAGTACTTC,CASSLDRAYEQYF
few,TRBJ1-1,TRBV13,TRBD1,TGTGCCAGCAGCGGGGGGACAGGGCCGGTGAACACTGAAGCTTTCTTT,CASSGGTGPVNTEAFF
NA,TRBJ2-1,TRBV6-1,TRBD2,TGTGCCAGCAGTGAACTGACTAGCGGGAGCTCCTACAATGAGCAGTTCTTC,CASSELTSGSSYNEQFF